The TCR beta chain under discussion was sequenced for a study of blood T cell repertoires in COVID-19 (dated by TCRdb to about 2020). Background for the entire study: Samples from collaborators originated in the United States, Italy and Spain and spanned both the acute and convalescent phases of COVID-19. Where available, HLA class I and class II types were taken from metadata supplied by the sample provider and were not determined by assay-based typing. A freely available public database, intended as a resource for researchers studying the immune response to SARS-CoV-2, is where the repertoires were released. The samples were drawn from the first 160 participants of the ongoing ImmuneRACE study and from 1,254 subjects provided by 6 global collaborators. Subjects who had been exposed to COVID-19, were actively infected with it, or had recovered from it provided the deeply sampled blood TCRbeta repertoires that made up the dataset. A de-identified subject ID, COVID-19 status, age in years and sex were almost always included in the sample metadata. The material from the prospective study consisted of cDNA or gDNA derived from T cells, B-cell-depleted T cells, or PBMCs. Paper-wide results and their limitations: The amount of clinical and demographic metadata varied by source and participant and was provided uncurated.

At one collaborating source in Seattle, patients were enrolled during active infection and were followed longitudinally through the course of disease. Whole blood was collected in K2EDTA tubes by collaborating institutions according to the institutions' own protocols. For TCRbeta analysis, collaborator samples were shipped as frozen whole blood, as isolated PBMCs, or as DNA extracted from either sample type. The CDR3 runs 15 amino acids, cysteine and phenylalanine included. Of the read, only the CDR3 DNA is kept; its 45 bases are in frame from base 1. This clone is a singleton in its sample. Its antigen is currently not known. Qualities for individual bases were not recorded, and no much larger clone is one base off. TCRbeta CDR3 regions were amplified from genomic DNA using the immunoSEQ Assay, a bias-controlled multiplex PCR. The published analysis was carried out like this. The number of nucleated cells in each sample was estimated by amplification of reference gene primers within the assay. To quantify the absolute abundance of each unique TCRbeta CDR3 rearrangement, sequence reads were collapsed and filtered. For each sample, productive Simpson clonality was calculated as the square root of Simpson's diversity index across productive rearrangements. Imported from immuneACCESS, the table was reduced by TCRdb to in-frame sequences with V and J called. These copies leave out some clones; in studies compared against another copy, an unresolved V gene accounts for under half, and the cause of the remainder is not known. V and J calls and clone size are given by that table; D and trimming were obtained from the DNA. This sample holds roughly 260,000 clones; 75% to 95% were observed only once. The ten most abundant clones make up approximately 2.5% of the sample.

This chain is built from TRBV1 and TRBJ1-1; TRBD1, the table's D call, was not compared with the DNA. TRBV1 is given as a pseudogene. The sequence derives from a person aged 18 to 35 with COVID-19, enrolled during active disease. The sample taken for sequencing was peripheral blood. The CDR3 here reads CTSSHKRGTEEEAFF. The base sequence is TGCACCAGCAGCCACAAAAGGGGGACGGAGGAAGAAGCTTTCTTT.